This T cell receptor beta chain appears in the sequencing data of a study of regulatory T cells in long-lasting Graves disease. Time point indicated: persistent/refractory GD, antithyroid drugs over 5 years with positive TRAb. From PBMCs, RNA was extracted and then used to make the TCR library. The TCR beta library used iRepertoire HTBI primers with Arm-PCR amplification of CDR3. TCRdb processed the multiplex PCR reads anew with MiXCR; each CDR3 protein has one entry. The sample records 400,000 or so distinct CDR3 sequences, about a quarter being singletons. This clonotype occurred a few times. This TCR was sampled from a female donor with Graves disease. This specimen was peripheral blood mononuclear cells (PBMCs), taken when the disease was refractory, from a patient treated with antithyroid drugs.

DNA of the CDR3: TGTGCCACCACAACCGGTATTTTGATAGAGAACACCGGGGAGCTGTTTTTT. Translated: CATTTGILIENTGELFF. The chain joins TRBV15 to TRBJ2-2; D unresolved. CDR1 and CDR2 (germline): LNHNV, YYDKDF (reference sequence). V was clipped by 7 bases and J by 1 base, with 19 bases between them. CDR3 length: 17 residues.